These 7 T cell receptor beta chains came from one sample sequenced in a study of shared clonotypes between healthy human individuals. Terminally differentiated effector memory CD45RA+ cells were left out of the naive CD8 fraction, which was CD45RO-negative and positively selected for CCR7. Assay used: immunoSEQ multiplex PCR; TCRdb lists only in-frame clones, some missing. The sample includes millions of clones, about 95% of them seen just once. Sequencing was done on a sample of naive CD8+ T cells sorted from blood. The receptor set was obtained from a man in his late teens or twenties in good health.

V usage is TRBV5-6 and J usage is TRBJ2-2, with D perhaps matching TRBD1 (6 bases). The CDR3 extends over 15 amino acids. The V gene's germline CDR1 is SGHDT and CDR2 YYEEEE. Trimming stripped 5 bases from V and 5 bases from J, with 16 bases between. The CDR3 spells CASRVRRGMTGELFF. CDR3 bases: TGTGCCAGCAGGGTGAGAAGGGGGATGACCGGGGAGCTGTTTTTT.

J is TRBJ2-2 and V is TRBV4-3; 7 bases match TRBD1. After removal of 3 bases from V and 0 bases from J, the junction contained 7 bases not matched to a gene. Germline loops: CDR1 LGHNA, CDR2 YSLEER. The CDR3 totals 17 residues. Written as DNA, the CDR3 is TGCGCCAGCAGCCATCTTCCAGGGGGAGCGAACACCGGGGAGCTGTTTTTT. Its protein is CASSHLPGGANTGELFF.

This chain connects TRBV13 to TRBJ2-1; the match to TRBD2 covers 8 bases. Per germline, CDR1 PRHDT and CDR2 FYEKMQ (reference sequence). This CDR3 is built from 19 residues. With 1 base clipped from V and 0 bases from J, the junction kept 11 bases outside the gene matches. The CDR3: CASSLVGDAGGFSYNEQFF. For the CDR3, the DNA is TGTGCCAGCAGCTTAGTAGGGGACGCGGGGGGTTTCTCCTACAATGAGCAGTTCTTC.

The chain employs TRBV29-1 and TRBJ1-2; 7 nucleotides align to TRBD1. The CDR3 spans 15 residues. Germline V lookup: CDR1 SQVTM, CDR2 ANQGSEA. After removal of 7 bases from V and 1 base from J, the junction contained 12 bases not matched to a gene. This CDR3 reads CSDENPGQNNYGYTF. CDR3 in DNA: TGCAGCGACGAGAACCCGGGACAGAATAACTATGGCTACACCTTC.

The chain has TRBV6-5 and TRBJ2-3, with D hard to call. CDR1 is MNHEY and CDR2 is SVGAGI in the germline V gene. CDR3 length: 14 amino acids. V was clipped by 8 bases and J by 2 bases, with 14 bases between them. The CDR3 here is CASRLRHFTDTQYF. The DNA of the CDR3 is TGTGCCAGCCGTCTTAGACACTTCACAGATACGCAGTATTTT.

This chain joins TRBV5-1 and TRBJ2-7; TRBD1 or TRBD2 may be the D gene (5 bases each). V dropped 3 bases and J dropped 3 bases, with 10 bases sitting between them. Germline-derived CDR1 and CDR2 are SGHRS and YFSETQ. This CDR3 has 13 residues. In DNA, the CDR3 is TGCGCCAGCAGCTCAATTGGGGGCTACGAGCAGTACTTC. Its translation is CASSSIGGYEQYF.

The chain employs TRBV28 and TRBJ2-7, with 10 bases identical to TRBD1. This CDR3 spans 12 amino acids. V shed 7 bases, J shed 5 bases, and the junction held 2 bases outside the gene matches. Germline assignment: CDR1 MDHEN and CDR2 SYDVKM. The CDR3 here is CASMDRGDEQYF. CDR3 in DNA: TGTGCCAGCATGGACAGGGGGGACGAGCAGTACTTC.